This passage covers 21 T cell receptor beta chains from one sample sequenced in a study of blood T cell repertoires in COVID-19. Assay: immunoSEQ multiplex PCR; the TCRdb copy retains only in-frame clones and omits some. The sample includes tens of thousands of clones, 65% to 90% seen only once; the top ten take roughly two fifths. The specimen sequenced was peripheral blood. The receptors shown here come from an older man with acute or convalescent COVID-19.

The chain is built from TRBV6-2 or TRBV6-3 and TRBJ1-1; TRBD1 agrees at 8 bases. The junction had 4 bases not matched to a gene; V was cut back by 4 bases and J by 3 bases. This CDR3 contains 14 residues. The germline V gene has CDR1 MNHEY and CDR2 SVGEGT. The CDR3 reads CASSSGQGYTEAFF. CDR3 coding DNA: TGTGCCAGCAGTTCCGGACAGGGATACACTGAAGCTTTCTTT.

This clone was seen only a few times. CDR3 sequence reads: CASRGSGGATDTQYF. The DNA for the CDR3 is TGTGCCAGCAGAGGTAGCGGGGGGGCGACAGATACGCAGTATTTT. The J gene is TRBJ2-3, the V gene TRBV2; 11 bases match TRBD2. The CDR3 sequence is 15 residues long. Trimming cost V 6 bases and J 3 bases; bases outside gene matches: 5. Looked up from germline, CDR1 is SNHLY and CDR2 is FYNNEI. The entire variable domain, with the rest obtained from reference TRBV2 and TRBJ2-3, is as follows: EPEVTQTPSHQVTQMGQEVILRCVPISNHLYFYWYRQILGQKVEFLVSFYNNEISEKSEIFDDQFSVERPDGSNFTLKIRSTKLEDSAMYFCASRGSGGATDTQYFGPGTRLTVL.

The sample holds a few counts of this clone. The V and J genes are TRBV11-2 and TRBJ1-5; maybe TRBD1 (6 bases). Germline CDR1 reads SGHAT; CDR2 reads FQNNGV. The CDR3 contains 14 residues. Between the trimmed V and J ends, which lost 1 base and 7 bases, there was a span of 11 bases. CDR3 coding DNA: TGTGCCAGCAGCTTAGGAGGGGGTGAGCAGCCCCAGCATTTT. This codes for CASSLGGGEQPQHF.

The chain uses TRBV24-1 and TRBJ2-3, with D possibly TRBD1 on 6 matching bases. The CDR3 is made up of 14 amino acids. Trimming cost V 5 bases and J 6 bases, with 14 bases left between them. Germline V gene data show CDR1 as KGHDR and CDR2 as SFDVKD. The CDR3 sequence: CATSGPRGRDTQYF. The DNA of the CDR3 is TGTGCCACCAGTGGTCCCAGGGGTAGGGATACGCAGTATTTT.

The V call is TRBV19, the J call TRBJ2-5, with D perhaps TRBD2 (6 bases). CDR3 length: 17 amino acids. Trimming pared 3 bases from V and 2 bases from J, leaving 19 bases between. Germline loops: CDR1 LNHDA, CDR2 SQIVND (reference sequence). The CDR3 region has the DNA TGTGCCAGTAGTATTAGGTTGGTCGGGAGCCCTCAAGAGACCCAGTACTTC. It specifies CASSIRLVGSPQETQYF. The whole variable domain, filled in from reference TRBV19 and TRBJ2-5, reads DGGITQSPKYLFRKEGQNVTLSCEQNLNHDAMYWYRQDPGQGLRLIYYSQIVNDFQKGDIAEGYSVSREKKESFPLTVTSAQKNPTAFYLCASSIRLVGSPQETQYFGPGTRLLVL.

The CDR3 DNA reads as TGTGCCAGCAGCGTTGGGGCTAGCGGCTACAATGAGCAGTTCTTC. Protein sequence: CASSVGASGYNEQFF. The chain employs TRBV28 and TRBJ2-1; 7 positions agree with TRBD2. Per germline, CDR1 MDHEN and CDR2 SYDVKM. V gave up 6 bases and J gave up 3 bases; unmatched junction bases: 8. The CDR3 has 15 residues.

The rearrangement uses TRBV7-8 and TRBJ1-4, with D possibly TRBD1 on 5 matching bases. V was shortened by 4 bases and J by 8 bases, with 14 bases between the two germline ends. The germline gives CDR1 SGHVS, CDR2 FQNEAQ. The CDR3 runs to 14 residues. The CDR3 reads CASSSRQPGEKLFF. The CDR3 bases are TGTGCCAGCAGCTCGCGACAGCCAGGGGAAAAACTGTTTTTT.

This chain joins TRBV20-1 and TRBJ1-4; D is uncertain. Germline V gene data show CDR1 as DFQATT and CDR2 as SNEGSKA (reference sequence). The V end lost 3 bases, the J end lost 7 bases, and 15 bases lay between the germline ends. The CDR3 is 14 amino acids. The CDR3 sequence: CSASQRSNGEKLFF. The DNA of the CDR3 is TGCAGTGCTAGTCAGAGGTCGAACGGTGAAAAACTGTTTTTT.

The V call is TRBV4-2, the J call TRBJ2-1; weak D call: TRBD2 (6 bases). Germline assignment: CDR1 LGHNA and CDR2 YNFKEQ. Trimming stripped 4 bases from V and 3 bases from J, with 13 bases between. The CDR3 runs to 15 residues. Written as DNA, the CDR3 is TGTGCCAGCAGCCTGGCTGCGGGGAGCTACAATGAGCAGTTCTTC. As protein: CASSLAAGSYNEQFF.

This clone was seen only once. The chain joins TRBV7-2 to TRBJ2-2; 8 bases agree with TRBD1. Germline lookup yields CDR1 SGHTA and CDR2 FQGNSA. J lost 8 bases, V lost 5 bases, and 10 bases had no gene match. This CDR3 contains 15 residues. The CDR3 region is CASSGQGAAMGELFF. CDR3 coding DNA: TGTGCCAGCAGCGGGCAGGGGGCGGCCATGGGGGAGCTGTTTTTT.

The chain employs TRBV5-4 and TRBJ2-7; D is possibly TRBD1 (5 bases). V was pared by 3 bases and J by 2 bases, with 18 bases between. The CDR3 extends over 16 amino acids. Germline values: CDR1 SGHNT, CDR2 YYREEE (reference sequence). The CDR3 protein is CASSSTLTEIAYEQYF. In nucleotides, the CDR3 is TGTGCCAGCAGCTCGACCCTGACAGAAATCGCCTACGAGCAGTACTTC. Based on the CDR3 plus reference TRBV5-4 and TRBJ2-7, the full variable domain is ETGVTQSPTHLIKTRGQQVTLRCSSQSGHNTVSWYQQALGQGPQFIFQYYREEENGRGNFPPRFSGLQFPNYSSELNVNALELDDSALYLCASSSTLTEIAYEQYFGPGTRLTVT.

The CDR3 DNA follows: TGTGCCAGCAACATTCAGGACAGCCGATATCAGCCCCAGCATTTT. Translation: CASNIQDSRYQPQHF. This chain uses TRBV25-1 with TRBJ1-5, with TRBD1 as a possible D gene (6 bases). CDR1 and CDR2 from the germline V gene are MGHDK and SYGVNS. Deletions cut 7 bases from V and 5 bases from J, with 18 bases between. This CDR3 has 15 amino acids.

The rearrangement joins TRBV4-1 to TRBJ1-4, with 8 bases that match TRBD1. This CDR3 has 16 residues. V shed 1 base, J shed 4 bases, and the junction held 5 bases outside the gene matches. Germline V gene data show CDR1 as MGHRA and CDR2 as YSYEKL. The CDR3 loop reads CASSQGDRGYNEKLFF. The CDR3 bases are TGCGCCAGCAGCCAAGGTGACAGGGGCTATAATGAAAAACTGTTTTTT.

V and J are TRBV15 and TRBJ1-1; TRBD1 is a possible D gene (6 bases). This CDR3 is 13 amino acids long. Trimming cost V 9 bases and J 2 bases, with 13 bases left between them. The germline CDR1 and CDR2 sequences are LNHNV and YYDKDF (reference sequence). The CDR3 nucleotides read TGTGCCACGCACGGGGGGGCAAACACTGAAGCTTTCTTT. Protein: CATHGGANTEAFF. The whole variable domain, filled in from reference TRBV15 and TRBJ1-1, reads DAMVIQNPRYQVTQFGKPVTLSCSQTLNHNVMYWYQQKSSQAPKLLFHYYDKDFNNEADTPDNFQSRRPNTSFCFLDIRSPGLGDTAMYLCATHGGANTEAFFGQGTRLTVV.

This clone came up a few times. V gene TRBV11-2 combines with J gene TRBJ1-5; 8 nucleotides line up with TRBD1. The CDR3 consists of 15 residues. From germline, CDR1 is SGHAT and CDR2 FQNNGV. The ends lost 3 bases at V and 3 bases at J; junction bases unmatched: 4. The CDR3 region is CASSLTGAYNQPQHF. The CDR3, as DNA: TGTGCCAGCAGCTTGACAGGGGCTTACAATCAGCCCCAGCATTTT.

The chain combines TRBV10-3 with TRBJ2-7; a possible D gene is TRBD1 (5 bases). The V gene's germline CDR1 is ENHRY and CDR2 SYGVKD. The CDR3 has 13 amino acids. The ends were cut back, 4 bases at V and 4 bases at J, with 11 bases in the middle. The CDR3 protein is CAISAPGMYEQYF. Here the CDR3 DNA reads TGTGCCATCAGTGCCCCAGGGATGTACGAGCAGTACTTC.

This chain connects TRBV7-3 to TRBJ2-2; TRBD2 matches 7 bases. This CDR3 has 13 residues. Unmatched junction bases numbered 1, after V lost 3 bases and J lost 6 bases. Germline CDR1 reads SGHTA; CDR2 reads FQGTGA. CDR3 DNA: TGTGCCAGCAGCTTCGCGGGAGCCGGGGAGCTGTTTTTT. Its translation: CASSFAGAGELFF.

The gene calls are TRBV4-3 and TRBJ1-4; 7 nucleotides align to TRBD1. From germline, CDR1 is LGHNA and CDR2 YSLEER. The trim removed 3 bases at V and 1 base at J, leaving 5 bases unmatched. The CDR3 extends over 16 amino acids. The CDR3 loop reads CASSHITGVTNEKLFF. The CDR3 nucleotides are TGCGCCAGCAGCCACATAACAGGGGTAACTAATGAAAAACTGTTTTTT.

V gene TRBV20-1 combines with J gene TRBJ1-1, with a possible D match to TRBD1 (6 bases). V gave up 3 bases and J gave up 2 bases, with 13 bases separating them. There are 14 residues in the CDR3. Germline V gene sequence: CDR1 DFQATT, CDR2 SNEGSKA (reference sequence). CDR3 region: CSASSAGANTEAFF. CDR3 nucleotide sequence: TGCAGTGCTAGTTCGGCAGGGGCTAACACTGAAGCTTTCTTT.

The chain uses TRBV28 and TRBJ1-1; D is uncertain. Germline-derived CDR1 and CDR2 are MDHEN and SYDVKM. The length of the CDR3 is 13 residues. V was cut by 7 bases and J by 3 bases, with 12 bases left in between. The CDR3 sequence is CASKTRRDTEAFF. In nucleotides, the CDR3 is TGTGCCAGCAAGACCAGGAGGGACACTGAAGCTTTCTTT.

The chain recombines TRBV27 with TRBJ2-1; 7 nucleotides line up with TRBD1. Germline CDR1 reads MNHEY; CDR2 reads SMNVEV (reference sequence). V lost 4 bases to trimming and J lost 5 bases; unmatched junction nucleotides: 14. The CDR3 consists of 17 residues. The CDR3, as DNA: TGTGCCAGCAGTTCCCCCGTTCGAGGGGGCGACGACAATGAGCAGTTCTTC. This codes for CASSSPVRGGDDNEQFF.